This is a list of T cell receptor beta chains from one sample in a study of T cell responses to AZD1222 COVID-19 vaccine. Profiling relied on immunoSEQ multiplex PCR, and the TCRdb table lists in-frame clones only, not all of them. Among about 97,000 clones listed, 85% to 90% were seen once. Sequencing used peripheral blood, obtained on day 0 of AZD1222 vaccination. The source is an adult in good health. CDR3s include the opening cysteine and the closing phenylalanine or tryptophan. The D gene is left open where the match is weak. Some rows have no size entry. The others give once, few or many, or a class for an expanded clone.

CDR3nt,CDR3aa,abundance,v_gene,j_gene,d_gene
TGTGCCACCCTGGGAGGACAGCTTAATGAAAAACTGTTTTTT,CATLGGQLNEKLFF,-,TRBV2,TRBJ1-4,-
TGTGCCATCAGTGACCCTAGCGGTAACACCGGGGAGCTGTTTTTT,CAISDPSGNTGELFF,-,TRBV10-3,TRBJ2-2,TRBD2
TGTGCCAGCAGCCTCCGATCTTCTGGAAACACCATATATTTT,CASSLRSSGNTIYF,few,TRBV3-1/TRBV3-2,TRBJ1-3,-
TGTGCCAGCAGGCAGATTAACTATGGCTACACCTTC,CASRQINYGYTF,-,TRBV6-5,TRBJ1-2,-
TGTGCCTGGAGTGTACAGGGTGCGAACACCGGGGAGCTGTTTTTT,CAWSVQGANTGELFF,-,TRBV30,TRBJ2-2,-
TGTGCCAGCAGTTCGTTAGCGGGCAATGAGCAGTTCTTC,CASSSLAGNEQFF,-,TRBV6-2/TRBV6-3,TRBJ2-1,TRBD2
TGTGCCAGCAGTTGGTCTGGACAGGGAAGTCAGCCCCAGCATTTT,CASSWSGQGSQPQHF,-,TRBV6-5,TRBJ1-5,TRBD1
TGCGCCAGCGGACAGGGAGGAGAGACCCAGTACTTC,CASGQGGETQYF,-,TRBV4-1,TRBJ2-5,TRBD1
TGTGCCAGCAGTTTGGCTAGCGGAGATACGCAGTATTTT,CASSLASGDTQYF,-,TRBV12-3/TRBV12-4,TRBJ2-3,TRBD2
TGTGCCAGCAGCTTAGCAGAGAACACTGAAGCTTTCTTT,CASSLAENTEAFF,few,TRBV7-2,TRBJ1-1,-
TGTGCCATCAGTGAGTCGGCCCGGCAGAATTCACCCCTCCACTTT,CAISESARQNSPLHF,-,TRBV10-3,TRBJ1-6,-
TGTGCCAGCAGCCAATCAGGCGGGGGGGATTCTAGCACAGATACGCAGTATTTT,CASSQSGGGDSSTDTQYF,-,TRBV3-1/TRBV3-2,TRBJ2-3,TRBD2
TGTGCCAGCAGTTTGCAGTTTAACTATGGCTACACCTTC,CASSLQFNYGYTF,-,TRBV12-3/TRBV12-4,TRBJ1-2,-
TGTGCCAGCAGCCCTAGAGTCGGGGGTTCTTCCTACGAGCAGTACTTC,CASSPRVGGSSYEQYF,-,TRBV7-9,TRBJ2-7,-
TGTGCCAGCAGCTTAGGCCTCGGGGCCAGCAGTAAGAACACTGAAGCTTTCTTT,CASSLGLGASSKNTEAFF,-,TRBV7-9,TRBJ1-1,-
TGTGCCAGCAGTTTTATGCTTACTGAAGCTTTCTTT,CASSFMLTEAFF,-,TRBV6-2/TRBV6-3,TRBJ1-1,-
TGCAGCGGCAGGACGGAGACCGCTGAAGCTTTCTTT,CSGRTETAEAFF,-,TRBV29-1,TRBJ1-1,-
TGTGCCAGCAGTGAAAGGAACGGGAACATTCAGTACTTC,CASSERNGNIQYF,-,TRBV6-1,TRBJ2-4,-
TGTGCCATCAGTGACACAGGGTACGCACCCCTCCACTTT,CAISDTGYAPLHF,-,TRBV10-3,TRBJ1-6,-
TGTGCCATCAGTCCGGGACAGGGGGGAAACACCATATATTTT,CAISPGQGGNTIYF,-,TRBV10-3,TRBJ1-3,TRBD1
TGTGCCAGCCGGGGGGACGGGGGCGAGCAGTACTTC,CASRGDGGEQYF,once,TRBV2,TRBJ2-7,TRBD2
TGTGCCAGCAGTCGGCAGGGAGTGGGCACCGGGGAGCTGTTTTTT,CASSRQGVGTGELFF,-,TRBV6-5,TRBJ2-2,-
TGTGCCAGCAGTTTAGTAGGTCATGGGGGCTACACCTTC,CASSLVGHGGYTF,-,TRBV12-3/TRBV12-4,TRBJ1-2,-
TGTGCCAGCAGTGGACAGGACTATGGCTACACCTTC,CASSGQDYGYTF,-,TRBV2,TRBJ1-2,-
TGTGCCAGCAGCCCGTCTCCATATCCGATGAACACTGAAGCTTTCTTT,CASSPSPYPMNTEAFF,-,TRBV7-9,TRBJ1-1,-
TGTGCCAGCAGGAGTCGGCTACACACCTACGAGCAGTACTTC,CASRSRLHTYEQYF,-,TRBV6-5,TRBJ2-7,-
TGTGCCTGGAGTGTACTTTCTAGGTACAGGGTGGGAGAATTCTACGAGCAGTACTTC,CAWSVLSRYRVGEFYEQYF,once,TRBV30,TRBJ2-7,-
TGTGCCAGCAGCTTTTCGGGTCTCTCTAACACTGAAGCTTTCTTT,CASSFSGLSNTEAFF,-,TRBV7-2,TRBJ1-1,-
TGCAGCGTTTACAGGGATCCCCTGGATGGCTACACCTTC,CSVYRDPLDGYTF,-,TRBV29-1,TRBJ1-2,-